This T cell receptor beta chain was found in a study of blood T cell repertoires in COVID-19. CDR3 length: 16 amino acids. V shed 3 bases and J shed 2 bases, with 15 bases lying between them. Germline V gene data show CDR1 as LGHDT and CDR2 as YNNKEL (reference sequence). Per the study methods: Reference gene primer amplification gave nucleated cell count estimates. Clones were sequenced by immunoSEQ multiplex PCR, and TCRdb holds only the in-frame ones, with some missing. Clone size and the V and J calls come from that table; the DNA yielded D and trimming. The table includes roughly 200,000 clones, around 83% detected once.

The specimen sequenced was peripheral blood. The TCR sequence derives from a man in his forties or fifties with active or convalescent COVID-19. V is TRBV3-1 (or the pseudogene TRBV3-2) and J is TRBJ2-3, with a weak D call TRBD1 (6 bases). CDR3 loop: CASSHRAGDATDTQYF. The CDR3 region has the DNA TGTGCCAGCAGCCATAGAGCAGGGGATGCCACAGATACGCAGTATTTT.